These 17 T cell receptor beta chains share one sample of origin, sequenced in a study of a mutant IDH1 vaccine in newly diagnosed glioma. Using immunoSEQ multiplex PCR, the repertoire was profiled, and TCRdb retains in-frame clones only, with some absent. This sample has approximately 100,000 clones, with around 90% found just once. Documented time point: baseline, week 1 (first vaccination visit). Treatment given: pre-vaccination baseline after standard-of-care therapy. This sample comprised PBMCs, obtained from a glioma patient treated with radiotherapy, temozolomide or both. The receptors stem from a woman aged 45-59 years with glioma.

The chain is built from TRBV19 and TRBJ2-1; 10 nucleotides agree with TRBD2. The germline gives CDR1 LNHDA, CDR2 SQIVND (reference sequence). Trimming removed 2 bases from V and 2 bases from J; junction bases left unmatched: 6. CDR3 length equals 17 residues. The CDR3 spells CASSITLAGVAYNEQFF. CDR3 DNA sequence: TGTGCCAGTAGTATAACCCTAGCGGGAGTAGCCTACAATGAGCAGTTCTTC.

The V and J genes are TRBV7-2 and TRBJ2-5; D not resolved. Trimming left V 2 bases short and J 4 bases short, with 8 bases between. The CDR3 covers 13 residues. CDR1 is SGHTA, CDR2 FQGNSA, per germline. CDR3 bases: TGTGCCAGCAGCTTAATTGCTCGAGAGACCCAGTACTTC. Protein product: CASSLIARETQYF.

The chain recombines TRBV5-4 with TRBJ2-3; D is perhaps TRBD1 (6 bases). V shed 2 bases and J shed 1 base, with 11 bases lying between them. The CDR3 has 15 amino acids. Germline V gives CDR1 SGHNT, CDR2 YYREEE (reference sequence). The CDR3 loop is CASSLDRMGTDTQYF. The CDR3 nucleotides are TGTGCCAGCAGCTTAGACAGGATGGGCACAGATACGCAGTATTTT.

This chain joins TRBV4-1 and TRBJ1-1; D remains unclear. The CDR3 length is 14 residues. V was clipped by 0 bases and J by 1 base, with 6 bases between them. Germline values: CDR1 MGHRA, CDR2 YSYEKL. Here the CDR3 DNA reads TGCGCCAGCAGCCAAGAACCCGGGAACACTGAAGCTTTCTTT. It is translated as CASSQEPGNTEAFF.

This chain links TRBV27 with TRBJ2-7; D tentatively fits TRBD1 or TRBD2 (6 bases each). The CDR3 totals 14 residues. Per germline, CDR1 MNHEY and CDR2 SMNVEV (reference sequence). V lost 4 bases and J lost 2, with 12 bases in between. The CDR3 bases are TGTGCCAGCAGTTCACCCGGGGGCCCCTACGAGCAGTACTTC. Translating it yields CASSSPGGPYEQYF.

DNA for the CDR3: TGCAGCGTTGAAGACGGCAACACTCAAGAGACCCAGTACTTC. This sequence encodes CSVEDGNTQETQYF. This chain links TRBV29-1 with TRBJ2-5; D unresolved. Deletions cut 0 bases from V and 2 bases from J, with 10 bases between. Germline loops: CDR1 SQVTM, CDR2 ANQGSEA. This CDR3 is 14 amino acids long.

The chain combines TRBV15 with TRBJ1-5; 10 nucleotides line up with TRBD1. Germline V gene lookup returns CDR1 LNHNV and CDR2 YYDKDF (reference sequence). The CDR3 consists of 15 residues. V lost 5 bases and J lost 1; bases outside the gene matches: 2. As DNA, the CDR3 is TGTGCCACCAGCTGGGGACAGGGGAGCAATCAGCCCCAGCATTTT. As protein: CATSWGQGSNQPQHF.

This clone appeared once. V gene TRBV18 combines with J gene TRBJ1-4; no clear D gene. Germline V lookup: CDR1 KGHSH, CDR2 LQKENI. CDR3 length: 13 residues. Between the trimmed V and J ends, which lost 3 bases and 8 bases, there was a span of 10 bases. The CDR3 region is CASSPIREEKLFF. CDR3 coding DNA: TGTGCCAGCTCACCTATAAGGGAGGAAAAACTGTTTTTT. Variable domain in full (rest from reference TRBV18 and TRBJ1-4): NAGVMQNPRHLVRRRGQEARLRCSPMKGHSHVYWYRQLPEEGLKFMVYLQKENIIDESGMPKERFSAEFPKEGPSILRIQQVVRGDSAAYFCASSPIREEKLFFGSGTQLSVL.

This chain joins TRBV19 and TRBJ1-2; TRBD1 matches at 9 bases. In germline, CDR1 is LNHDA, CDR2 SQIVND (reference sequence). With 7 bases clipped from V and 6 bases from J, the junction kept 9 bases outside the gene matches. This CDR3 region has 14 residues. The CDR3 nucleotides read TGTGCCAGTACCACCGGGACAGGGCAAAATGGCTACACCTTC. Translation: CASTTGTGQNGYTF.

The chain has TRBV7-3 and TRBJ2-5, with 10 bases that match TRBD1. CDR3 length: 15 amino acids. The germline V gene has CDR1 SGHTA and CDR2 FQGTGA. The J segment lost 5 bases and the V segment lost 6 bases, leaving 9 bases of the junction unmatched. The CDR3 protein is CASSSGTGAGETQYF. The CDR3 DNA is TGTGCCAGCAGTTCCGGGACAGGGGCGGGCGAGACCCAGTACTTC. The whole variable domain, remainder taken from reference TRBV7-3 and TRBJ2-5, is GAGVSQTPSNKVTEKGKYVELRCDPISGHTALYWYRQSLGQGPEFLIYFQGTGAADDSGLPNDRFFAVRPEGSVSTLKIQRTERGDSAVYLCASSSGTGAGETQYFGPGTRLLVL.

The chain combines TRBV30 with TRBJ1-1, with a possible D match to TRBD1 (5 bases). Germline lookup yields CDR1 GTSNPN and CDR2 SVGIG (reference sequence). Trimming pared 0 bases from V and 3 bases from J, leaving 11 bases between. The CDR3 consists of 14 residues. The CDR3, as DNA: TGTGCCTGGAGTGTGGGGGAGGGTTACACTGAAGCTTTCTTT. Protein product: CAWSVGEGYTEAFF. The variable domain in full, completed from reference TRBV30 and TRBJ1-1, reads SQTIHQWPATLVQPVGSPLSLECTVEGTSNPNLYWYRQAAGRGLQLLFYSVGIGQISSEVPQNLSASRPQDRQFILSSKKLLLSDSGFYLCAWSVGEGYTEAFFGQGTRLTVV.

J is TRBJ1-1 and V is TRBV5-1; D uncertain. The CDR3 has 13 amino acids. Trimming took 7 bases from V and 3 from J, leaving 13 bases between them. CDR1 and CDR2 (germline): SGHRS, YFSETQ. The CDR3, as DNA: TGCGCCAGCGAACCCCTACCGGACACTGAAGCTTTCTTT. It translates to CASEPLPDTEAFF.

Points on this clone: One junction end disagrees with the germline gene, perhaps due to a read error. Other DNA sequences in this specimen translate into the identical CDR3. The CDR3 loop is CASSERGSGPRGYTF. In nucleotides, the CDR3 is TGCGCCAGCAGTGAAAGAGGATCGGGACCTCGGGGCTACACCTTC. The V gene is TRBV25-1, the J gene TRBJ1-2, with D maybe TRBD1 (5 bases). Germline V lookup: CDR1 MGHDK, CDR2 SYGVNS. The CDR3 totals 15 residues.

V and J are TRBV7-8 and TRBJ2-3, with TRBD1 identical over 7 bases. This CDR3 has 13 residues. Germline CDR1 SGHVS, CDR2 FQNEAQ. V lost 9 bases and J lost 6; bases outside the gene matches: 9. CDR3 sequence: CASRTGERDTQYF. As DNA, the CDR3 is TGTGCCAGTAGGACAGGCGAGCGGGATACGCAGTATTTT.

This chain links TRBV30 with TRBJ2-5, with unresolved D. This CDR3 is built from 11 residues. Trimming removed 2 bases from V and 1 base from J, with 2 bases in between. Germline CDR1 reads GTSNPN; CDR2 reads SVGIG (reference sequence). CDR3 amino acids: CAWSPQETQYF. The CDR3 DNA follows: TGTGCCTGGAGTCCCCAAGAGACCCAGTACTTC.

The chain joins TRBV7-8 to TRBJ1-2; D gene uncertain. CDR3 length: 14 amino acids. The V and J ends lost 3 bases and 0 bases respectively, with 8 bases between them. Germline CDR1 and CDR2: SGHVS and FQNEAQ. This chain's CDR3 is CASSFDKSNYGYTF. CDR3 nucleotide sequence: TGTGCCAGCAGCTTTGACAAGTCTAACTATGGCTACACCTTC.

The CDR3 is CASRYRDRVNQPQHF. Here the CDR3 DNA reads TGTGCCAGCAGGTACCGGGACAGGGTAAATCAGCCCCAGCATTTT. V is TRBV28 and J is TRBJ1-5; 9 positions match TRBD1. The ends lost 6 bases at V and 4 bases at J; junction bases unmatched: 7. Germline V gene lookup returns CDR1 MDHEN and CDR2 SYDVKM. CDR3 length: 15 residues.